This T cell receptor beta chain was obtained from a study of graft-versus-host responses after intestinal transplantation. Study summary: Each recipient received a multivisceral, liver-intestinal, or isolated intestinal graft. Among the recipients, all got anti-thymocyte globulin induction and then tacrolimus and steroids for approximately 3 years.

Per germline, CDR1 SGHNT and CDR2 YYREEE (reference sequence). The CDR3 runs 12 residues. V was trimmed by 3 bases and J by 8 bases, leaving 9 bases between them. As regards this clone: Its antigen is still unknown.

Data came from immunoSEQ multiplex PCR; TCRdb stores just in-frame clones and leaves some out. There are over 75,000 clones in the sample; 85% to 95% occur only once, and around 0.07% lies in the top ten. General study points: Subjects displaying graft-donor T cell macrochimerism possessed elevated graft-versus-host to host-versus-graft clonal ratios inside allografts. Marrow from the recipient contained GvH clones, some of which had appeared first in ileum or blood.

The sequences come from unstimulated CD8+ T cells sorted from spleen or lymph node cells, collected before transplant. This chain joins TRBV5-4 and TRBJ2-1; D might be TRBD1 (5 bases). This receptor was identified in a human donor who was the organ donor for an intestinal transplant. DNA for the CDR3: TGTGCCAGCAGCTGGCAGGGTGATGAGCAGTTCTTC. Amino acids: CASSWQGDEQFF.